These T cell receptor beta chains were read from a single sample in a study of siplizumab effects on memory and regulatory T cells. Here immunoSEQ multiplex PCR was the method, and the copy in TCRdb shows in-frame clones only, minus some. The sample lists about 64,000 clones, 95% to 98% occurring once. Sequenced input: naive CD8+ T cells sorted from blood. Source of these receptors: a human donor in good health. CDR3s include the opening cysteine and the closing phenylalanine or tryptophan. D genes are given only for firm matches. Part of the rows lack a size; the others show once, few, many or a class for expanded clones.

CDR3nt: TGCGCCAGCAGCCAAGAATTGGGGCCAGGTACGCAGTATTTT; CDR3aa: CASSQELGPGTQYF; v_gene: TRBV4-1; j_gene: TRBJ2-3; d_gene: .; abundance: .
CDR3nt: TGTGCCAGCAGCCAGGGACTAGCGGGGGAGAATGAGCAGTTCTTC; CDR3aa: CASSQGLAGENEQFF; v_gene: TRBV7-9; j_gene: TRBJ2-1; d_gene: TRBD2; abundance: .
CDR3nt: TGTGCCAGCAGTTCACTAGCGGGGGGGTTCTACGAGCAGTACTTC; CDR3aa: CASSSLAGGFYEQYF; v_gene: TRBV7-9; j_gene: TRBJ2-7; d_gene: TRBD2; abundance: .
CDR3nt: TGTGCCAGCCTTACAGGGAACACTGAAGCTTTCTTT; CDR3aa: CASLTGNTEAFF; v_gene: TRBV19; j_gene: TRBJ1-1; d_gene: .; abundance: .
CDR3nt: TGTGCCAGCAGCGACGGACAGGAGGGTACTGAAGCTTTCTTT; CDR3aa: CASSDGQEGTEAFF; v_gene: TRBV9; j_gene: TRBJ1-1; d_gene: TRBD1; abundance: .
CDR3nt: TGTGCCAGCTGCTCTAGCACAGATACGCAGTATTTT; CDR3aa: CASCSSTDTQYF; v_gene: TRBV7-9; j_gene: TRBJ2-3; d_gene: .; abundance: .
CDR3nt: TGTGCCAGCAGCTTCGGCGGGGGCCTGCCCAGCACAGATACGCAGTATTTT; CDR3aa: CASSFGGGLPSTDTQYF; v_gene: TRBV5-4; j_gene: TRBJ2-3; d_gene: .; abundance: .
CDR3nt: TGTGCCAGTAGTATAGATCAGTGGCAGGGGGCGAGCCAAGTTTGGCAGCCCCAGCATTTT; CDR3aa: CASSIDQWQGASQVWQPQHF; v_gene: TRBV19; j_gene: TRBJ1-5; d_gene: TRBD1; abundance: .
CDR3nt: TGTGCCAGCAATACAGGACAGCCGATTAATGAAAAACTGTTTTTT; CDR3aa: CASNTGQPINEKLFF; v_gene: TRBV28; j_gene: TRBJ1-4; d_gene: .; abundance: .
CDR3nt: TGTGCCAGCAGCTTGGGTGGGGGCCTTGAGGGGAACACCATATATTTT; CDR3aa: CASSLGGGLEGNTIYF; v_gene: TRBV5-4; j_gene: TRBJ1-3; d_gene: .; abundance: .
CDR3nt: TGTGCCAGCAGTTCCGACAGTATTAGCAATCAGCCCCAGCATTTT; CDR3aa: CASSSDSISNQPQHF; v_gene: TRBV27; j_gene: TRBJ1-5; d_gene: .; abundance: .
CDR3nt: TGTGCCACTGGACAGTCCGGCGAGCAGTACTTC; CDR3aa: CATGQSGEQYF; v_gene: TRBV7-9; j_gene: TRBJ2-7; d_gene: .; abundance: .
CDR3nt: TGTGCCAGTAGTGAGGGAGGGGAGACCCAGTACTTC; CDR3aa: CASSEGGETQYF; v_gene: TRBV19; j_gene: TRBJ2-5; d_gene: TRBD2; abundance: .
CDR3nt: TGCGCCAGCAGCCGGACAGTAGGAAACACCATATATTTT; CDR3aa: CASSRTVGNTIYF; v_gene: TRBV5-1; j_gene: TRBJ1-3; d_gene: .; abundance: .
CDR3nt: TGTGCCAGCAGCAAAGCGAAGAGAACCTACGAGCAGTACTTC; CDR3aa: CASSKAKRTYEQYF; v_gene: TRBV21-1; j_gene: TRBJ2-7; d_gene: .; abundance: .
CDR3nt: TGTGCCAGCAGCAAAGGACAGTTAGGAAACACCATATATTTT; CDR3aa: CASSKGQLGNTIYF; v_gene: TRBV21-1; j_gene: TRBJ1-3; d_gene: .; abundance: .
CDR3nt: TGTGCCGCTGCCGGCAATGAGCAGTTCTTC; CDR3aa: CAAAGNEQFF; v_gene: TRBV19; j_gene: TRBJ2-1; d_gene: .; abundance: .
CDR3nt: TGTGCCAGCAGCTTAGCCCTTAGAGGCAATGGGCATGACATTCAGTACTTC; CDR3aa: CASSLALRGNGHDIQYF; v_gene: TRBV7-4; j_gene: TRBJ2-4; d_gene: .; abundance: once
CDR3nt: TGTGCCAGCAGCTTGGGAAAGGCGGGTGGCTACACCTTC; CDR3aa: CASSLGKAGGYTF; v_gene: TRBV5-6; j_gene: TRBJ1-2; d_gene: .; abundance: .
CDR3nt: TGTGCCTGGAGTCAGGGGAACTATGGCTACACCTTC; CDR3aa: CAWSQGNYGYTF; v_gene: TRBV30; j_gene: TRBJ1-2; d_gene: .; abundance: .
CDR3nt: TGTGCCAGCAGCTTTCCCGGGACCGACTCTGGAAACACCATATATTTT; CDR3aa: CASSFPGTDSGNTIYF; v_gene: TRBV13; j_gene: TRBJ1-3; d_gene: .; abundance: .
CDR3nt: TGTGCCAGCAGCGAGCGGGGACTAGCCAAAAACATTCAGTACTTC; CDR3aa: CASSERGLAKNIQYF; v_gene: TRBV9; j_gene: TRBJ2-4; d_gene: TRBD2; abundance: .
CDR3nt: TGTGCAGCCGAAAGGGCCTGTTGGGTACTGTTTTTT; CDR3aa: CAAERACWVLFF; v_gene: TRBV12-2; j_gene: TRBJ1-4; d_gene: .; abundance: .
CDR3nt: TGTGCCAGATCGCAGCTTCGCACTGAAGCTTTCTTT; CDR3aa: CARSQLRTEAFF; v_gene: TRBV28; j_gene: TRBJ1-1; d_gene: .; abundance: .
CDR3nt: TGTGCCAGCAGCGGGGACATGGGGGCTAACTATGGCTACACCTTC; CDR3aa: CASSGDMGANYGYTF; v_gene: TRBV9; j_gene: TRBJ1-2; d_gene: .; abundance: .
CDR3nt: TGCGCCAGCAGCCAAGATCTAGGACAGGCATACGAGCAGTACTTC; CDR3aa: CASSQDLGQAYEQYF; v_gene: TRBV4-1; j_gene: TRBJ2-7; d_gene: TRBD1; abundance: .
CDR3nt: TGTGCCAGCAGCCACGACATGGGGCAGACTGAAGCTTTCTTT; CDR3aa: CASSHDMGQTEAFF; v_gene: TRBV7-2; j_gene: TRBJ1-1; d_gene: .; abundance: .
CDR3nt: TGTGCCAGCAGTCCCGGGGGGGCGGACACTGAAGCTTTCTTT; CDR3aa: CASSPGGADTEAFF; v_gene: TRBV28; j_gene: TRBJ1-1; d_gene: .; abundance: .
CDR3nt: TGTGCCAGCAGTTCACCGGGACTAGAGGAGACCCAGTACTTC; CDR3aa: CASSSPGLEETQYF; v_gene: TRBV6-1; j_gene: TRBJ2-5; d_gene: TRBD2; abundance: once
CDR3nt: TGCGCCAGCAGCCAAGATCGTTCAAGCTCTGGAAACACCATATATTTT; CDR3aa: CASSQDRSSSGNTIYF; v_gene: TRBV4-3; j_gene: TRBJ1-3; d_gene: .; abundance: .
CDR3nt: TGCAGTGTACCGGGAGGCGAGCAGTACTTC; CDR3aa: CSVPGGEQYF; v_gene: TRBV20-1; j_gene: TRBJ2-7; d_gene: TRBD2; abundance: .
CDR3nt: TGTGCCAGCAGCCTTACAGCCCCACAGGGCGGTGAGCAGTTCTTC; CDR3aa: CASSLTAPQGGEQFF; v_gene: TRBV27; j_gene: TRBJ2-1; d_gene: .; abundance: .
CDR3nt: TGTGCCAGTAAAGTCGGGACAGGGTCTCTTTCGGGACAGCCCCAGCATTTT; CDR3aa: CASKVGTGSLSGQPQHF; v_gene: TRBV19; j_gene: TRBJ1-5; d_gene: TRBD1; abundance: .
CDR3nt: TGTGCCAGCAGCTCCTTATCGCGACAGGCCCTTTATGGCTACACCTTC; CDR3aa: CASSSLSRQALYGYTF; v_gene: TRBV7-9; j_gene: TRBJ1-2; d_gene: .; abundance: .
CDR3nt: TGCGCCAGCAGTGAGTCGCTTCTGTCAGGGGACGAGCAGTACTTC; CDR3aa: CASSESLLSGDEQYF; v_gene: TRBV10-2; j_gene: TRBJ2-7; d_gene: .; abundance: .
CDR3nt: TGTGCCAGCTCACCTGCCGGGGGGACCAACTACAATGAGCAGTTCTTC; CDR3aa: CASSPAGGTNYNEQFF; v_gene: TRBV18; j_gene: TRBJ2-1; d_gene: TRBD2; abundance: .